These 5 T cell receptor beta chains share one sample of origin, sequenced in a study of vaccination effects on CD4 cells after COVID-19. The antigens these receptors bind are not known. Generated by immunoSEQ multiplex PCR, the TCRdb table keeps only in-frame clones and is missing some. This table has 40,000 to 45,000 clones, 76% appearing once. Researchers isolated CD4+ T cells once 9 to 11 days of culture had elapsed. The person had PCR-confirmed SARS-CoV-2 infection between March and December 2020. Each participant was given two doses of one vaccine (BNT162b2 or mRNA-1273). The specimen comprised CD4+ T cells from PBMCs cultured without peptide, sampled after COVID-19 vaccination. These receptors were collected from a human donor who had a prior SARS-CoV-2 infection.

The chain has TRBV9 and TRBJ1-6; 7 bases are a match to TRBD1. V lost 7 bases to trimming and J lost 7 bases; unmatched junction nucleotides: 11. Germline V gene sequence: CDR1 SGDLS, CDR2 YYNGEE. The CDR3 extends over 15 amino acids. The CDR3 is CASPRGGNRNSPLHF. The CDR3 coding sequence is TGTGCCAGCCCCAGGGGGGGTAACAGAAATTCACCCCTCCACTTT.

In nucleotides, the CDR3 is TGTGCCAGCAGCTTGGACAGCCCCGGTGGTCAGCCCCAGCATTTT. This encodes CASSLDSPGGQPQHF. V and J are TRBV7-2 and TRBJ1-5; a weak D match, TRBD1 (6 bases). Germline CDR1 and CDR2: SGHTA and FQGNSA. This CDR3 region has 15 residues. The V gene lost 3 bases and the J gene lost 6 bases, with 15 bases spanning the gap. The full variable domain, its missing parts supplied by reference TRBV7-2 and TRBJ1-5, is GAGVSQSPSNKVTEKGKDVELRCDPISGHTALYWYRQSLGQGLEFLIYFQGNSAPDKSGLPSDRFSAERTGGSVSTLTIQRTQQEDSAVYLCASSLDSPGGQPQHFGDGTRLSIL.

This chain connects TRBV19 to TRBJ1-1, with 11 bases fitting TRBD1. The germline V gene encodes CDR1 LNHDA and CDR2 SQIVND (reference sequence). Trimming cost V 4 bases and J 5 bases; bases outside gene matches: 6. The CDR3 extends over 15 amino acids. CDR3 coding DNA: TGTGCCAGTAGTAGGACAGGGGGCTCGAGTACTGAAGCTTTCTTT. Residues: CASSRTGGSSTEAFF.

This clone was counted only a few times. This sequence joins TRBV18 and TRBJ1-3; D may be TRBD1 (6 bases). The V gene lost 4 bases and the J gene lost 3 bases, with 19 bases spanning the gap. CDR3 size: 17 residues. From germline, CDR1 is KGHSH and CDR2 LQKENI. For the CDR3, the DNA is TGTGCCAGCTCACAAGCTACGACAGGTTGGAGTGGAAACACCATATATTTT. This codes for CASSQATTGWSGNTIYF.

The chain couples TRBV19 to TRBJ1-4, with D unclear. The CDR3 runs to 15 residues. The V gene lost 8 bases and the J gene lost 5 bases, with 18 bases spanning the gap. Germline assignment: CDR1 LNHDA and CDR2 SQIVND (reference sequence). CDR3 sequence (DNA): TGTGCCAGTCGGGTAAGGTCAGTCGGGAATGAAAAACTGTTTTTT. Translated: CASRVRSVGNEKLFF. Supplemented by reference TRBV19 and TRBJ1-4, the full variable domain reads DGGITQSPKYLFRKEGQNVTLSCEQNLNHDAMYWYRQDPGQGLRLIYYSQIVNDFQKGDIAEGYSVSREKKESFPLTVTSAQKNPTAFYLCASRVRSVGNEKLFFGSGTQLSVL.